This T cell receptor beta chain comes out of a study of T-cell reconstitution after alpha-beta-depleted transplantation in children. Study-level findings and limits: As was reported, about two months after transplant, alpha-beta T cells came from several hundred expanded graft clones. It was surviving recipient T cells and thymic progenitors that gave some patients high TCRbeta diversity at day 60.

Construction of the TCRbeta library involved unique molecular identifiers. TCRdb processed the PCR reads anew with MiXCR; each CDR3 protein has one entry. The sample contains approximately 250,000 distinct CDR3 sequences, roughly 25% of which appear only once. The germline V gene has CDR1 MNHNY and CDR2 SVGAGI (reference sequence). The CDR3 has 13 residues. The V gene lost 6 bases and the J gene lost 8 bases, with 13 bases spanning the gap. The sample holds a few counts of this clonotype. The antigen is not known. The origin of this receptor is a girl aged 2 to 9 with Fanconi anemia, due to receive a stem cell transplant. This sequence joins TRBV6-6 and TRBJ2-2; D unclear. The sequenced sample was PBMCs, obtained before TCRalphabeta/CD19-depleted stem cell transplant. DNA of the CDR3: TGTGCCAGCAGGCGAGTATCTGAAGGGGAGCTGTTTTTT. Amino acids: CASRRVSEGELFF.